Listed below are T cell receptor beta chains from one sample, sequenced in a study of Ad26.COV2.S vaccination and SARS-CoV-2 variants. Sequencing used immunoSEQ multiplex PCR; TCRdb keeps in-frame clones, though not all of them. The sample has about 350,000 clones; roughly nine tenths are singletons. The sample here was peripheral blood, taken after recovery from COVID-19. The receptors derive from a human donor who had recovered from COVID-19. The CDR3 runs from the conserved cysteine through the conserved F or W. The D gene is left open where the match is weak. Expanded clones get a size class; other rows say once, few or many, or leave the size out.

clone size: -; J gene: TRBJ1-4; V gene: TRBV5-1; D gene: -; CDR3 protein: CASSSDGSNEKLFF; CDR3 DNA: TGCGCCAGCAGCTCGGACGGCTCTAATGAAAAACTGTTTTTT
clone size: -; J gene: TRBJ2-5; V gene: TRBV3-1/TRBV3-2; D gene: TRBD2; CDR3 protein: CASSQGTSLLSTETQYF; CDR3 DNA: TGTGCCAGCAGCCAGGGGACTAGTCTTCTTTCGACAGAGACCCAGTACTTC
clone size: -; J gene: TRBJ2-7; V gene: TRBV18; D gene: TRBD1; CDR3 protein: CASPPGQGAGEQYF; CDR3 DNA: TGTGCCAGCCCGCCGGGACAGGGGGCTGGGGAGCAGTACTTC
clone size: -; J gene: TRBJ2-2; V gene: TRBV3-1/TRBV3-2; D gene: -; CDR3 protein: CASSQTGELFF; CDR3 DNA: TGTGCCAGCAGCCAAACGGGGGAGCTGTTTTTT
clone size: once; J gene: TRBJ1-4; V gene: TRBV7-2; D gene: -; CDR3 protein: CASSLVGGNEKLFF; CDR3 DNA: TGTGCCAGCAGCTTAGTGGGGGGTAATGAAAAACTGTTTTTT
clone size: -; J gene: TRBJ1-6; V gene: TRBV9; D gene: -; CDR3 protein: CASSEDMGASPLHF; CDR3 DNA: TGTGCCAGCAGCGAGGATATGGGGGCTTCACCCCTCCACTTT
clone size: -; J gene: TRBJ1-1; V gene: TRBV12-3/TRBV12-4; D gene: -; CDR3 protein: CASTQRGTEAFF; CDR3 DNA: TGTGCCAGCACCCAGCGCGGAACTGAAGCTTTCTTT
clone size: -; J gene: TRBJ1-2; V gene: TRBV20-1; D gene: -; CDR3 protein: CSARAIHGYTF; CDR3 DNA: TGCAGTGCTAGAGCCATCCATGGCTACACCTTC
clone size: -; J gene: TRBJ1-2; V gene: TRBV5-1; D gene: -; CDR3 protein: CASSLGNRDYGYTF; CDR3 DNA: TGCGCCAGCAGCTTGGGGAACAGGGACTATGGCTACACCTTC
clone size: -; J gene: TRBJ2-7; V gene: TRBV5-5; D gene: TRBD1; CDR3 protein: CASSLYRQGPPYEQYF; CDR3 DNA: TGTGCCAGCAGCTTGTACCGACAGGGCCCCCCCTACGAGCAGTACTTC
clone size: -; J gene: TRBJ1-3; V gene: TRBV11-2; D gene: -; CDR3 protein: CASSLRKSGNTIYF; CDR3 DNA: TGTGCCAGCAGCCTTAGGAAATCTGGAAACACCATATATTTT
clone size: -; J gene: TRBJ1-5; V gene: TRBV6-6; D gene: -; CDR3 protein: CASSYSTRGGNQPQHF; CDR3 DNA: TGTGCCAGCAGTTACTCGACCAGGGGCGGCAATCAGCCCCAGCATTTT
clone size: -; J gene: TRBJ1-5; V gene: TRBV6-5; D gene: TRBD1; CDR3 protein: CASSSGTGVGQPQHF; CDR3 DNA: TGTGCCAGCAGCTCCGGGACAGGGGTCGGTCAGCCCCAGCATTTT
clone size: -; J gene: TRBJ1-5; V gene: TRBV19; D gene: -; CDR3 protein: CASSKVEPQHF; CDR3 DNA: TGTGCCAGTAGTAAGGTGGAGCCCCAGCATTTT
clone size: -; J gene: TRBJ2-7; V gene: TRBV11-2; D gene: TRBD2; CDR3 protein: CASSYSFPSGGPSYEQYF; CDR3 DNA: TGTGCCAGCAGCTACTCCTTCCCCAGCGGGGGGCCATCCTACGAGCAGTACTTC
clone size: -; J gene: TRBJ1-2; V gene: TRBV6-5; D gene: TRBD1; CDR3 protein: CASKKTGSSGYTF; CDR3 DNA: TGTGCCAGCAAAAAGACAGGGTCGAGTGGCTACACCTTC
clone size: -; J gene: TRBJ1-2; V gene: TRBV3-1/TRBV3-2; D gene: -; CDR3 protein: CASSQGESGYTF; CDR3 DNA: TGTGCCAGCAGCCAAGGAGAGAGTGGCTACACCTTC
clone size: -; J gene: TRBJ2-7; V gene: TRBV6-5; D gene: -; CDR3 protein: CASRRDGGSPYEQYF; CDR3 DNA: TGTGCCAGCAGACGCGACGGGGGCAGTCCCTACGAGCAGTACTTC
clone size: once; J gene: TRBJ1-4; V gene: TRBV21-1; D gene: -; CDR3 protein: CASSDSPRTATNEKLFF; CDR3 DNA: TGTGCCAGCAGCGACTCACCCAGGACAGCAACTAATGAAAAACTGTTTTTT
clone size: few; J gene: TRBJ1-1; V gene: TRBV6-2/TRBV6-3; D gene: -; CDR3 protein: CASSLRGGTEAFF; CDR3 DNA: TGTGCCAGCAGTTTAAGGGGAGGAACTGAAGCTTTCTTT
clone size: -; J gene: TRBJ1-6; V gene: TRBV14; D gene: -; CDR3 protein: CASSHPGSSYNSPLHF; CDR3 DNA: TGTGCCAGCAGCCACCCAGGGAGCTCCTATAATTCACCCCTCCACTTT
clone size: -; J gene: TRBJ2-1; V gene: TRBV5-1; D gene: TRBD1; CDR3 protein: CASSRGQGAGYNEQFF; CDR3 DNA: TGCGCCAGCAGCAGGGGACAGGGGGCGGGCTACAATGAGCAGTTCTTC
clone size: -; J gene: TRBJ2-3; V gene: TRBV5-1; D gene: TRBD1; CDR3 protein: CASSSGQGAGDTQYF; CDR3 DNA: TGCGCCAGCAGCTCGGGACAGGGGGCTGGAGATACGCAGTATTTT
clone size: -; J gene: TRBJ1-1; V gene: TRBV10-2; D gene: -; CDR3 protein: CASTILETGHTEAFF; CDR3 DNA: TGCGCCAGCACTATTTTAGAGACAGGACACACTGAAGCTTTCTTT
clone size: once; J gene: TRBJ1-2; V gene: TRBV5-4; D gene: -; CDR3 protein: CASSFETNYGYTF; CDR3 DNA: TGTGCCAGCAGCTTCGAAACTAACTATGGCTACACCTTT
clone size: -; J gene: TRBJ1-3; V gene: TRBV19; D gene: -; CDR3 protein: CASTNIISGNTIYF; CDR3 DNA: TGTGCCAGTACTAATATCATAAGTGGGAACACCATATATTTT
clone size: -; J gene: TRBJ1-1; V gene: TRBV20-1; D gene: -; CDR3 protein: CSASNGPRNTEAFF; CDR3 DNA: TGCAGTGCTAGTAACGGACCTAGGAACACTGAAGCTTTCTTT
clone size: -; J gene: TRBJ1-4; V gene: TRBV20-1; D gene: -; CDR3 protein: CSASTRDRLTNEKLFF; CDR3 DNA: TGCAGTGCTAGTACCCGGGACCGCCTAACTAATGAAAAACTGTTTTTT
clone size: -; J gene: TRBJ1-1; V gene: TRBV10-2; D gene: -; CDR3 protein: CASSRGTEAFF; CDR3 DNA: TGCGCCAGCAGTCGGGGGACTGAAGCTTTCTTT
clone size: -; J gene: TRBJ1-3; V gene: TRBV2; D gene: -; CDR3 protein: CASSEPPGQLMGNTIYF; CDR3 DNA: TGTGCCAGCAGCGAACCTCCCGGGCAGTTGATGGGAAACACCATATATTTT
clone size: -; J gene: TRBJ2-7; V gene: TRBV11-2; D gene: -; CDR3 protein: CASSQTGTPLYEQYF; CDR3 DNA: TGTGCCAGCAGCCAGACAGGAACCCCCCTCTACGAGCAGTACTTC
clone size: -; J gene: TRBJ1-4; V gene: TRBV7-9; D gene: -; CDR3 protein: CASSNPLEKLFF; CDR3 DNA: TGTGCCAGCAGCAACCCCCTTGAAAAACTGTTTTTT
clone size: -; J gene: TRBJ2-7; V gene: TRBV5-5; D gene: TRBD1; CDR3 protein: CASSFEQGDFYEQYF; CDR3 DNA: TGTGCCAGCAGCTTTGAACAGGGGGACTTCTACGAGCAGTACTTC
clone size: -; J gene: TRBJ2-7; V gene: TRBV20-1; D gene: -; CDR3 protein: CSARTIYEQYF; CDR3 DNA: TGCAGTGCTCGTACGATCTACGAGCAGTACTTC
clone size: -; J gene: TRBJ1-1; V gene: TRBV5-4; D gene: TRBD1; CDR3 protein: CASSPPRGPPGTEAFF; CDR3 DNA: TGTGCCAGCAGCCCTCCCAGGGGGCCCCCTGGCACTGAAGCTTTCTTT
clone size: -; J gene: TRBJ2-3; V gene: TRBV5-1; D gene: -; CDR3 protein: CASSLGTTSTDTQYF; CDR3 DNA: TGCGCCAGCAGCTTGGGGACAACTAGCACAGATACGCAGTATTTT
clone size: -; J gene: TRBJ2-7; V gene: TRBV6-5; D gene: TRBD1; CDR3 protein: CASSSGQGSYEQYF; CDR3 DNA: TGTGCCAGCAGTTCAGGACAGGGGTCCTACGAGCAGTACTTC
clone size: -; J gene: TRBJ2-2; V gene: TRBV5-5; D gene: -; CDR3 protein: CASSLSKSDTGELFF; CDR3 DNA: TGTGCCAGCAGCTTGTCAAAGTCGGACACCGGGGAGCTGTTTTTT
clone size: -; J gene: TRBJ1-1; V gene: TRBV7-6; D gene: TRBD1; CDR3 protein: CASSPGQGAVYTEAFF; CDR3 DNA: TGTGCCAGCAGCCCGGGACAGGGGGCTGTGTACACTGAAGCTTTCTTT
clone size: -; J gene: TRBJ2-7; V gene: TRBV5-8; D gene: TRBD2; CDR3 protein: CASSNSGGQYF; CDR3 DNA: TGTGCCAGCAGCAATAGCGGGGGGCAGTACTTC
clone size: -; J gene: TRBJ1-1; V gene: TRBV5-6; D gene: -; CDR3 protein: CASSLGYRDIRTEAFF; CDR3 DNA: TGTGCCAGCAGCTTGGGCTATAGGGACATCAGAACTGAAGCTTTCTTT
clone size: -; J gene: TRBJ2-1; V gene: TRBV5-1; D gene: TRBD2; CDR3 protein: CASSLEPGLEQFF; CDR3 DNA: TGCGCCAGCAGCTTGGAACCGGGACTAGAGCAGTTCTTC
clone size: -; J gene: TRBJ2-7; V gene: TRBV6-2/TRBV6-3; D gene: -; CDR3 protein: CASSYWGRNEQYF; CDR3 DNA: TGTGCCAGCAGTTACTGGGGGCGAAACGAGCAGTACTTC
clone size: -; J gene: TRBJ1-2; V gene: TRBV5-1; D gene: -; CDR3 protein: CASSFKGNYGYTF; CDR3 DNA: TGCGCCAGCAGCTTTAAAGGGAACTATGGCTACACCTTC
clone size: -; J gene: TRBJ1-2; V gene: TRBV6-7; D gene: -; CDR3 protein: CASSYSRHDYTF; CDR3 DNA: TGTGCCAGCAGTTACTCGAGGCACGACTACACCTTC
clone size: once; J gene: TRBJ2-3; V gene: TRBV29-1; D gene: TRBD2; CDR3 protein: CSVKGLAGGPGTDTQYF; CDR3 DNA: TGCAGCGTAAAAGGACTAGCGGGGGGGCCGGGTACAGATACGCAGTATTTT
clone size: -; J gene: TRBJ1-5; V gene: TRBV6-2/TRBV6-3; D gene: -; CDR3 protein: CASSYSGGTNSNQPQHF; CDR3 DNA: TGTGCCAGCAGTTACTCAGGGGGTACTAATAGCAATCAGCCCCAGCATTTT